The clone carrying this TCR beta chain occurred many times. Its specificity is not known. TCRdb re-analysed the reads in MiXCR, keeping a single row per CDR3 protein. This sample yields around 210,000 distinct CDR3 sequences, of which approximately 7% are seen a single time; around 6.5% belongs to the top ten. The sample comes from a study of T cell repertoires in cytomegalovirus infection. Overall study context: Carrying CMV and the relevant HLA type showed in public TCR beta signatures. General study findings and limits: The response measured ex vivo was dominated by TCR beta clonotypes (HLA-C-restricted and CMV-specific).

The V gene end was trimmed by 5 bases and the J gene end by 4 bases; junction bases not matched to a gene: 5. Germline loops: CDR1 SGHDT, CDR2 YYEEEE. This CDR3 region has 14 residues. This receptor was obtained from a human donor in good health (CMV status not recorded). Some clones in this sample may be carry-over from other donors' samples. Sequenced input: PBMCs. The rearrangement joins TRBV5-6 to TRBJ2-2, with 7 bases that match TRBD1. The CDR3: CASSWTGRTGELFF. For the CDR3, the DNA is TGTGCCAGCAGTTGGACAGGACGCACCGGGGAGCTGTTTTTT.